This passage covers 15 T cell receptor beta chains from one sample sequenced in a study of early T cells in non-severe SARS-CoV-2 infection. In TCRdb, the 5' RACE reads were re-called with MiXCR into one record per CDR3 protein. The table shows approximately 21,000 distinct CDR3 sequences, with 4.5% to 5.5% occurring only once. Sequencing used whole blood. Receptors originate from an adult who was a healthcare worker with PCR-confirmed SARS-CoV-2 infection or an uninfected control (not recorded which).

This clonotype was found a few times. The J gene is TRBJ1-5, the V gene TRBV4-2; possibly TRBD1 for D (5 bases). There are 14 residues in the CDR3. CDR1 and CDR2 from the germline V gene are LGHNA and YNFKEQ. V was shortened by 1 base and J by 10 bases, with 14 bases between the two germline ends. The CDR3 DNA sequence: TGTGCCAGCAGCCAAGCGGTCGGGGCCCACCCCCAGCATTTT. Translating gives CASSQAVGAHPQHF.

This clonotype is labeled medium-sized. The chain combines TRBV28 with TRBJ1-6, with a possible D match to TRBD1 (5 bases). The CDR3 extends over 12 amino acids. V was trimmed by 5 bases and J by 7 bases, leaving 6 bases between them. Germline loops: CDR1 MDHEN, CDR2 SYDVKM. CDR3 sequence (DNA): TGTGCCAGCAGTCGGGGCAATTCACCCCTCCACTTT. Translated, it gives CASSRGNSPLHF.

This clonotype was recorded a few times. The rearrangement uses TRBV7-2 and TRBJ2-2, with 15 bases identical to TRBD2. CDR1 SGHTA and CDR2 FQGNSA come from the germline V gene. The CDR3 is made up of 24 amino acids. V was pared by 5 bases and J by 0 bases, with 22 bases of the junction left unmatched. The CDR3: CASSDEGPGVGTSGRLPNTGELFF. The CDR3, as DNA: TGTGCCAGCAGCGACGAAGGGCCTGGGGTCGGGACTAGCGGGAGGTTACCGAACACCGGGGAGCTGTTTTTT. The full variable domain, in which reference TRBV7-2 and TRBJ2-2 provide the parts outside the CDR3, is GAGVSQSPSNKVTEKGKDVELRCDPISGHTALYWYRQSLGQGLEFLIYFQGNSAPDKSGLPSDRFSAERTGGSVSTLTIQRTQQEDSAVYLCASSDEGPGVGTSGRLPNTGELFFGEGSRLTVL.

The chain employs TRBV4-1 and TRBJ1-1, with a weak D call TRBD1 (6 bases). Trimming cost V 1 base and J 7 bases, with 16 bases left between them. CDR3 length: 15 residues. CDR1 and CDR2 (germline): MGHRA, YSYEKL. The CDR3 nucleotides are TGCGCCAGCAGCCAAGCCGACCGGGACATTGATGAAGCTTTCTTT. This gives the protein CASSQADRDIDEAFF.

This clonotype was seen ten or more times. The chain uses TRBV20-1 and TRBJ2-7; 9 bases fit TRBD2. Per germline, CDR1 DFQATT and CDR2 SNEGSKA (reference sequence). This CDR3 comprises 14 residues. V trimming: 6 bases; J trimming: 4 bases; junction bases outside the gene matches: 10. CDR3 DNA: TGCAGTGCCCACGACCTTACTAGCGGGTACGAGCAGTACTTC. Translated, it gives CSAHDLTSGYEQYF.

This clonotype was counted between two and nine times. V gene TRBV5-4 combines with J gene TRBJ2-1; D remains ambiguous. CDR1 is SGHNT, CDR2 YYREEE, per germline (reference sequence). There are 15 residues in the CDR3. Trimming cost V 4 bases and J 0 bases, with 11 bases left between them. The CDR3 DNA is TGTGCCAGCAGCCCGGATCCTAGCTCCTACAATGAGCAGTTCTTC. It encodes CASSPDPSSYNEQFF.

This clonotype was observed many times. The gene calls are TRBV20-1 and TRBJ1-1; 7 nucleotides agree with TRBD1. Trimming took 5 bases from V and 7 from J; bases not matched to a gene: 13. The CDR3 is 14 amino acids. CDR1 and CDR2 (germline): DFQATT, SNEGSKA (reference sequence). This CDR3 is CSAGKGQNTNEAFF. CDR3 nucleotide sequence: TGCAGTGCTGGAAAGGGACAGAATACTAATGAAGCTTTCTTT.

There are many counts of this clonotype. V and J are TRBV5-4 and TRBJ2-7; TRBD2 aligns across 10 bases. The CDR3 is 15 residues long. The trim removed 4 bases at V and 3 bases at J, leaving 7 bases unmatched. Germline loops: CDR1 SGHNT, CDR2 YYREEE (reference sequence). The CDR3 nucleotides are TGTGCCAGCAGCGCTGGCGCTAGCGGGAGCTACGAGCAGTACTTC. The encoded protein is CASSAGASGSYEQYF. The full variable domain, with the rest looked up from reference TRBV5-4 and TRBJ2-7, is ETGVTQSPTHLIKTRGQQVTLRCSSQSGHNTVSWYQQALGQGPQFIFQYYREEENGRGNFPPRFSGLQFPNYSSELNVNALELDDSALYLCASSAGASGSYEQYFGPGTRLTVT.

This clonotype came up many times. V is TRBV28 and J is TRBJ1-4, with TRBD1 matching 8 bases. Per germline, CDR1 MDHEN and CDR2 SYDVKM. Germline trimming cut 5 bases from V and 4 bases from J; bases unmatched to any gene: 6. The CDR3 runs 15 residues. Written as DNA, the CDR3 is TGTGCCAGCAGTCCCACAGGGGGTTTTAATGAAAAACTGTTTTTT. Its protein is CASSPTGGFNEKLFF.

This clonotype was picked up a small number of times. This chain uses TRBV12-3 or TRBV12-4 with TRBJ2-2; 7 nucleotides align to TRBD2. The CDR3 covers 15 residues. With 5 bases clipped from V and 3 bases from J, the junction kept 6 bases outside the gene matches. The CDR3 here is CASSPGTTHTGELFF. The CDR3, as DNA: TGTGCCAGCAGTCCCGGGACTACCCACACCGGGGAGCTGTTTTTT.

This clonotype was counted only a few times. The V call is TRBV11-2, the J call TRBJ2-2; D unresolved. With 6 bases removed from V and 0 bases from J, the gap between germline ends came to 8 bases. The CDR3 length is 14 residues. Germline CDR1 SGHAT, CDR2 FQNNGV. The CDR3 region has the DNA TGTGCCAGCAGTTCAATCGCGAACACCGGGGAGCTGTTTTTT. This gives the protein CASSSIANTGELFF. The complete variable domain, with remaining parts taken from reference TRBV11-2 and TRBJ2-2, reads EAGVAQSPRYKIIEKRQSVAFWCNPISGHATLYWYQQILGQGPKLLIQFQNNGVVDDSQLPKDRFSAERLKGVDSTLKIQPAKLEDSAVYLCASSSIANTGELFFGEGSRLTVL.

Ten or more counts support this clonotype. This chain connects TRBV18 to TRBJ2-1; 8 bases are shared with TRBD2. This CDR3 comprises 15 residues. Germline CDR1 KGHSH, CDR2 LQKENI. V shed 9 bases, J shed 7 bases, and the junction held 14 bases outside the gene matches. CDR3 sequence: CASSPLGLGTNEQFF. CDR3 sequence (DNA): TGTGCCAGTTCCCCCCTGGGACTAGGTACGAATGAGCAGTTCTTC.

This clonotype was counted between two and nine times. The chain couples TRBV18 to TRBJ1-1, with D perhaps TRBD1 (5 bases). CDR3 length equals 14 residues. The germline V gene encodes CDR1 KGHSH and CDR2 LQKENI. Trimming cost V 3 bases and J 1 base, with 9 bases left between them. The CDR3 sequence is CASSPTAENTEAFF. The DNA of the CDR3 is TGTGCCAGCTCACCGACAGCAGAGAACACTGAAGCTTTCTTT.

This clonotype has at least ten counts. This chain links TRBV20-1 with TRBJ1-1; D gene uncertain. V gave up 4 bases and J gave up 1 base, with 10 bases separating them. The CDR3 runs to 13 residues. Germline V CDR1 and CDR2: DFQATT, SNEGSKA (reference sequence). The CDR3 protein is CSATRTENTEAFF. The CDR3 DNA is TGCAGTGCTACCCGGACGGAGAACACTGAAGCTTTCTTT.

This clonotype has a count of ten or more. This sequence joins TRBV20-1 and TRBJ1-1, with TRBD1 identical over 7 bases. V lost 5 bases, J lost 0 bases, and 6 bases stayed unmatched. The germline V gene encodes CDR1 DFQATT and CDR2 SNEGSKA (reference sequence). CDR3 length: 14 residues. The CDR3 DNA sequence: TGCAGTGCTGCAAACAGGGGAGTGAACACTGAAGCTTTCTTT. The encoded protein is CSAANRGVNTEAFF.